The clone carrying this T cell receptor beta chain showed up just once. Its antigen is not identified. The data were obtained in a study of cytomegalovirus exposure and HLA in healthy donors. Regarding the study as a whole: CMV serostatus was the only recorded immune exposure for donors. A cluster of highly shared sequence variants was likely a sequencing artifact.

With 60 Vbeta and 13 Jbeta primers, the PCR was carried out. The assay was immunoSEQ multiplex PCR, and TCRdb's table has in-frame clones only and misses some. The profile shows about 150,000 clones, about four fifths of them singletons. J was trimmed by 6 bases and V by 7 bases; bases with no gene match: 10. The CDR3 runs 15 residues. Looked up from germline, CDR1 is SNHLY and CDR2 is FYNNEI. The rearrangement uses TRBV2 and TRBJ2-2; 8 nucleotides align to TRBD1. The clonotype comes from a woman aged 35 to 49 in good health and CMV-seropositive. Input material: PBMCs. The CDR3 nucleotides read TGTGCCAGCAATCGACGACAGGGGACCCCCGGGGAGCTGTTTTTT. As protein: CASNRRQGTPGELFF.